This TCR beta chain was recovered during a study of identical twins. This clonotype appeared many times. As yet, its antigen is unknown. TCRdb reprocessed the 5' RACE reads with MiXCR, giving one entry per CDR3 protein. In the table there are under 900,000 distinct CDR3 sequences, 9% to 15% of which are singletons. Regarding the study as a whole: In cord blood, abundant beta clonotypes had fewer insertions; memory showed no trend.

The data were also submitted as part of a second study, on yellow fever vaccine responses in identical twins. That source reports: On the reported evidence, twins' vaccine T cell responses seemed partly convergent and partly personalized.

Sample: PBMCs. The sequence derives from a woman aged 18-29 years in good health.

This CDR3 is CASGTRSADTQYF. The DNA for the CDR3 is TGCGCTAGTGGGACTAGGTCGGCAGATACGCAGTATTTT. The rearrangement links TRBV5-1 to TRBJ2-3; 8 bases are a match to TRBD2. The CDR3 runs 13 residues. CDR1 and CDR2 (germline): SGHRS, YFSETQ. The complete variable domain, with remaining parts taken from reference TRBV5-1 and TRBJ2-3, reads KAGVTQTPRYLIKTRGQQVTLSCSPISGHRSVSWYQQTPGQGLQFLFEYFSETQRNKGNFPGRFSGRQFSNSRSEMNVSTLELGDSALYLCASGTRSADTQYFGPGTRLTVL.